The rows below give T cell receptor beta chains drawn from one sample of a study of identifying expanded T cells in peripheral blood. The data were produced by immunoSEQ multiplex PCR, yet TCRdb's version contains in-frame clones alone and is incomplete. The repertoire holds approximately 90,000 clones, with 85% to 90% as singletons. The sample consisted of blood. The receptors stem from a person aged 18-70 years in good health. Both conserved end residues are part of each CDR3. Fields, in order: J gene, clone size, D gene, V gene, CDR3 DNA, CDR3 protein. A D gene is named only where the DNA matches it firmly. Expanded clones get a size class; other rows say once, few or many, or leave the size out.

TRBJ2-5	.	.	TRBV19	TGTGCCAGCGGAGCTTTAGGGCAGCCGCGGCGGGAGACCCAGTACTTC	CASGALGQPRRETQYF
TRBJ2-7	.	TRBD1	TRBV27	TGTGCCAGCAGTCCTTTGGGGACAGGGGGCTCCGAGCAGTACTTC	CASSPLGTGGSEQYF
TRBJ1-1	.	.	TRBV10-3	TGTGCCATCAGTGGGGCTCAACAGGGTTGGAACACTGAAGCTTTCTTT	CAISGAQQGWNTEAFF
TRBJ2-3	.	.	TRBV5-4	TGTGCCAGCAGCCTTAGCGGTGACATAGGGGATACGCAGTATTTT	CASSLSGDIGDTQYF
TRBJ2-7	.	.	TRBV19	TGTGCCAGTTCCCCCCAAGGGAGATGGGACTACGAGCAGTACTTC	CASSPQGRWDYEQYF
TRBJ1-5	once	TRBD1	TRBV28	TGTGCCAGCAGTCCGGACAGGGGGGGGTGGCAGCCCCAGCATTTT	CASSPDRGGWQPQHF
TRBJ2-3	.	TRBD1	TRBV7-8	TGTGCCAGCAGCCCGTACAGGGGCTCTAGCACAGATACGCAGTATTTT	CASSPYRGSSTDTQYF
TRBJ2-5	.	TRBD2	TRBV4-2	TGTGCCAGCAGCCAAAGATTTTCCGGGGGGGGACAAGAGACCCAGTACTTC	CASSQRFSGGGQETQYF
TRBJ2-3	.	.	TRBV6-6	TGTGCCAGCAGTTACCTCCGGGACGGGGCAGATACGCAGTATTTT	CASSYLRDGADTQYF
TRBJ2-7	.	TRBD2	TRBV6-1	TGTGCCAGCAGGCCACTAGCGGGGGGACTTTACGAGCAGTACTTC	CASRPLAGGLYEQYF
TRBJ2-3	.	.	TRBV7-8	TGTGCCAGCAGTTACGGGGGCGCGAACACAGATACGCAGTATTTT	CASSYGGANTDTQYF
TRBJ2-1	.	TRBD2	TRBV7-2	TGTGCCAGCAGTCGACGACTAGCGGGAGAGTACAATGAGCAGTTCTTC	CASSRRLAGEYNEQFF
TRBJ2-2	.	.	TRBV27	TGTGCCAGCACTGACCGCGGGAACACCGGGGAGCTGTTTTTT	CASTDRGNTGELFF
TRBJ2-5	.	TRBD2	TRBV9	TGTGCCAGCAGCGTAGCTGGGACTAACCAAGAGACCCAGTACTTC	CASSVAGTNQETQYF
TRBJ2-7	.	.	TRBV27	TGTGCCAGCAGTTTTTCCACAGATACGTCCGAGCAGTACTTC	CASSFSTDTSEQYF
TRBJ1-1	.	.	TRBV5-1	TGCGCCAGCAGCTTGGACAGGGCGGACACTGAAGCTTTCTTT	CASSLDRADTEAFF
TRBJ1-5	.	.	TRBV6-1	TGTGCCAGCAGTCCATCAGGGTTGGGCAATCAGCCCCAGCATTTT	CASSPSGLGNQPQHF
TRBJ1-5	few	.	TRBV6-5	TGTGCCAGCAGACCTACTGGACAGAGCAATCAGCCCCAGCATTTT	CASRPTGQSNQPQHF
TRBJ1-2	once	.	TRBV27	TGTGCCAGCAGTTTAACCGGGAGCGTCTATGGCTACACCTTC	CASSLTGSVYGYTF
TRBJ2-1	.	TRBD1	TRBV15	TGTGCCACCAGCAGAGACGGACAGGGGCCCAATGAGCAGTTCTTC	CATSRDGQGPNEQFF
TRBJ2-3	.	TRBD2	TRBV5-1	TGCGCCAGCAGCTTGACGGGAGGGCCAACGGATACGCAGTATTTT	CASSLTGGPTDTQYF
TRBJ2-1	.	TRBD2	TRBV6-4	TGTGCCAGCAGTGACGGGACTAGCGGCAATGAGCAGTTCTTC	CASSDGTSGNEQFF
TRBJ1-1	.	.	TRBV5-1	TGCGCCAGCGGCAGGGACACTGAAGCTTTCTTT	CASGRDTEAFF
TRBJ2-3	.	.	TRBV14	TGTGCCAGCAGCACCACAGATACGCAGTATTTT	CASSTTDTQYF
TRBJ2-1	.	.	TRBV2	TGTGCCAGCAGTGAAGCGCTCGGTCCCCTCGCTTTCTATAATGAGCAGTTCTTC	CASSEALGPLAFYNEQFF
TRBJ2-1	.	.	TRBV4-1	TGCGCCAGCAGTTCCCGAGGACATAGCTCCTACAATGAGCAGTTCTTC	CASSSRGHSSYNEQFF
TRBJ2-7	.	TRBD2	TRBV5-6	TGTGCCAGCAGCTTTGGGACTAGAGGCTACGAGCAGTACTTC	CASSFGTRGYEQYF
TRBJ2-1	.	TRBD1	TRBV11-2	TGTGCCAGCAGCTCTGGCAAGGGACAGGGGTTGTACAATGAGCAGTTCTTC	CASSSGKGQGLYNEQFF
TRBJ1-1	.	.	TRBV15	TGTGCCACCAGCAGAGACCAAGCGAACACTGAAGCTTTCTTT	CATSRDQANTEAFF